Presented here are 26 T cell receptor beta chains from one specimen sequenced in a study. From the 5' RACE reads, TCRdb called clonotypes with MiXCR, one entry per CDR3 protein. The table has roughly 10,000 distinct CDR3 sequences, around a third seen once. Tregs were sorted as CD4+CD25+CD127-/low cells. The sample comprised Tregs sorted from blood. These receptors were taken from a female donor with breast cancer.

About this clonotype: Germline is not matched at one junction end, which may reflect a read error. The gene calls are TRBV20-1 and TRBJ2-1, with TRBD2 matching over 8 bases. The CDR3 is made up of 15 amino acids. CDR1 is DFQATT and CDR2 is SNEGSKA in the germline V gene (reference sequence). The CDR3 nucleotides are TGCAGCGCTAGAGGGAGCGGGAGCATGTACAATGAGCAGTTCTTC. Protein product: CSARGSGSMYNEQFF.

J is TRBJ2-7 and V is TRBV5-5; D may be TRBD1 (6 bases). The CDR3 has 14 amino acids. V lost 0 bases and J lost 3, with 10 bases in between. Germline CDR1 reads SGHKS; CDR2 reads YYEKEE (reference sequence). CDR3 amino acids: CASSLDRVLYEQYV. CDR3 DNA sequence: TGTGCCAGCAGCTTGGACAGGGTACTCTACGAGCAGTACGTC.

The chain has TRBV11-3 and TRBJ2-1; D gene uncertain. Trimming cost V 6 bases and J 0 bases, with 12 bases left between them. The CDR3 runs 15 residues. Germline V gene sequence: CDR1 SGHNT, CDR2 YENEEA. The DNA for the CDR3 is TGTGCCAGCAGGGGTTGGGGAAGCTCCTACAATGAGCAGTTCTTC. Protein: CASRGWGSSYNEQFF.

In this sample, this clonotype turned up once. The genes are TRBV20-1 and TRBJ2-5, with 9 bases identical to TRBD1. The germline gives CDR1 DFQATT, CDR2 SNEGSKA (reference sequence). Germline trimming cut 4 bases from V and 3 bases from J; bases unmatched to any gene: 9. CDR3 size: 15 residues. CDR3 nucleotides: TGCAGTGCTATAGGACAGGGGTGGAACAAAGAGACCCAGTACTTC. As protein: CSAIGQGWNKETQYF.

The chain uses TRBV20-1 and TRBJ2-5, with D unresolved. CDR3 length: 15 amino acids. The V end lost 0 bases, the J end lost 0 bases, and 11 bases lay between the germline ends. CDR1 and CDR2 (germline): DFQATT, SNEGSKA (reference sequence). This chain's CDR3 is CSAREGSKHQETQYF. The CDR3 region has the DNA TGCAGTGCTAGAGAGGGATCCAAACACCAAGAGACCCAGTACTTC.

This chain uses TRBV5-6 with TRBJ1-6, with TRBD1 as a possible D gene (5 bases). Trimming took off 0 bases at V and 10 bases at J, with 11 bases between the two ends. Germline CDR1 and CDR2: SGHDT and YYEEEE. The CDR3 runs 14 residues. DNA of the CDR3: TGTGCCAGCAGCTTGGGGCAGGGTGGCTCACCCCTCCACTTT. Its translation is CASSLGQGGSPLHF.

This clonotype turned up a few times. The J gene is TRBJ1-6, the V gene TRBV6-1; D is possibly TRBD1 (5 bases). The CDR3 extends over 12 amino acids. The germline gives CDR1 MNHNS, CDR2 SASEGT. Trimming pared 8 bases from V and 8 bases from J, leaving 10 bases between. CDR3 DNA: TGTGCCAGCGTGCGGGGGTATTCACCCCTCCACTTT. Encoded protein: CASVRGYSPLHF.

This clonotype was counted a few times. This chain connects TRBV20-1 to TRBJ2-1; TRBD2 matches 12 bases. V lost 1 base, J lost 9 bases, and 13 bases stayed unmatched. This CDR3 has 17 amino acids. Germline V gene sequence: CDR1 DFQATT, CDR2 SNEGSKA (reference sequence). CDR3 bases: TGCAGTGCTAGAGTCCGGACTAGCGGGAAAAGAGTTGGTGAGCAGTTCTTC. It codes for CSARVRTSGKRVGEQFF.

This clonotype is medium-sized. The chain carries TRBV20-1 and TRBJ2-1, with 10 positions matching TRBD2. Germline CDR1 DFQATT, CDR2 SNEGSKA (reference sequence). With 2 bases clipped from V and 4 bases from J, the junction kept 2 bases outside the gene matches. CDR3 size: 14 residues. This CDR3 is CSARLAGVYNEQFF. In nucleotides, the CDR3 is TGCAGTGCTAGACTAGCGGGAGTTTACAATGAGCAGTTCTTC.

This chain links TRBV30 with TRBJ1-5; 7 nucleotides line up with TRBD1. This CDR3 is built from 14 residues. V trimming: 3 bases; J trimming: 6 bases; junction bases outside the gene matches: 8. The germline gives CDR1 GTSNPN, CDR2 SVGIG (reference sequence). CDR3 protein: CAWRGTGEGQPQHF. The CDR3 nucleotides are TGTGCCTGGAGGGGCACAGGGGAGGGTCAGCCCCAGCATTTT.

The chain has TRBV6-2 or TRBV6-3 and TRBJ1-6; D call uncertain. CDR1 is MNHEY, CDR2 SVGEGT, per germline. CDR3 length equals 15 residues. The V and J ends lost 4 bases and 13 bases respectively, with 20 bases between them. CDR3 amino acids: CASSFIDAPSSPLHF. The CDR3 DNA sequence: TGTGCCAGCAGTTTCATTGATGCTCCAAGTTCGCCCCTCCACTTT.

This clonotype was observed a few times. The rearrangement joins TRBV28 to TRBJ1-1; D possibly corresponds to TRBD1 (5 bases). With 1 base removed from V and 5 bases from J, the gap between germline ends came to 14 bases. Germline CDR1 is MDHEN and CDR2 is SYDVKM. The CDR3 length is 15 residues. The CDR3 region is CASSLSGQGRTEAFF. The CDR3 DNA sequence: TGTGCCAGCAGTTTATCAGGGCAGGGTCGAACTGAAGCTTTCTTT.

As DNA, the CDR3 is TGTGCCAGCAGCCCGGACGGACGACCTAGCACAGATACGCAGTATTTT. It is translated as CASSPDGRPSTDTQYF. The chain employs TRBV7-6 and TRBJ2-3; D is uncertain. Germline V gene lookup returns CDR1 SGHVS and CDR2 FNYEAQ. V dropped 5 bases and J dropped 0 bases, with 15 bases sitting between them. The CDR3 runs 16 residues.

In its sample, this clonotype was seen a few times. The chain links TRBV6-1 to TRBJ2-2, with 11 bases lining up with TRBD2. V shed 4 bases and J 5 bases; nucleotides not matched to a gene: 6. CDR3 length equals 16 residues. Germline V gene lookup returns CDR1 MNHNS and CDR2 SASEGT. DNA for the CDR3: TGTGCCAGCAGTGTCGTAGCGGGAGGGAAGACCGGGGAGCTGTTTTTT. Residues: CASSVVAGGKTGELFF.

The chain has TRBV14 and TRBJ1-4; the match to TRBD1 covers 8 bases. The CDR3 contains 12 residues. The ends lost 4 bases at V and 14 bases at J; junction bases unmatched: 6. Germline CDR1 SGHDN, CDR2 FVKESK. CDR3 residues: CASSPQGVRLFF. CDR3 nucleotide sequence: TGTGCCAGCAGCCCACAGGGGGTACGGCTGTTTTTT.

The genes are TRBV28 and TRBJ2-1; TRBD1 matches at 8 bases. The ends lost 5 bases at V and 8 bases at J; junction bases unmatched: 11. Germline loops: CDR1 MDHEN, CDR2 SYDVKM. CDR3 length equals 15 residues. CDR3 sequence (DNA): TGTGCCAGCAGTCAAAACGGCAGGGGGCCCCATGAGCAGTTCTTC. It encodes CASSQNGRGPHEQFF.

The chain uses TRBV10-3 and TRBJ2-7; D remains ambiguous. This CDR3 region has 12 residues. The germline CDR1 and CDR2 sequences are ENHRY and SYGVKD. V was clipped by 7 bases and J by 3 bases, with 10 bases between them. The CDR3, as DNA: TGTGCCATCACCGTCATTCTCTACGAGCAGTACTTC. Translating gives CAITVILYEQYF.

The DNA of the CDR3 is TGTGCCAGCAGCTTAAGGAAGCGGGGTTACGAGCAGTACTTC. Encoded protein: CASSLRKRGYEQYF. The chain joins TRBV7-3 to TRBJ2-7; 7 nucleotides line up with TRBD2. The V segment lost 1 base and the J segment 4 bases; nucleotides outside the gene matches: 4. The CDR3 contains 14 residues. In germline, CDR1 is SGHTA, CDR2 FQGTGA.

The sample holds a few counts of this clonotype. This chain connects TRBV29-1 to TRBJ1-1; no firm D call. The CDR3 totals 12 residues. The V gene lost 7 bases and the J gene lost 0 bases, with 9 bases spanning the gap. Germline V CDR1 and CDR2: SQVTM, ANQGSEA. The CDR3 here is CSARTVNTEAFF. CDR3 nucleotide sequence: TGCAGCGCCAGGACGGTGAACACTGAAGCTTTCTTT. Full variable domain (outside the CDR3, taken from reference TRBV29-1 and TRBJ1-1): SAVISQKPSRDICQRGTSLTIQCQVDSQVTMMFWYRQQPGQSLTLIATANQGSEATYESGFVIDKFPISRPNLTFSTLTVSNMSPEDSSIYLCSARTVNTEAFFGQGTRLTVV.

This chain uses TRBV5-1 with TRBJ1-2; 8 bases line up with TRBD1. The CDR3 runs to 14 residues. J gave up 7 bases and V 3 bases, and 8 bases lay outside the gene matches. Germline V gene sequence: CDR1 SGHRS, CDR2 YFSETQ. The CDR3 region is CASSSSRQGSGYTF. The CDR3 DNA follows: TGCGCCAGCAGCTCCTCCCGACAGGGGAGTGGCTACACCTTC.

The CDR3 reads CASSIYSFSDTQYF. CDR3 coding DNA: TGTGCCAGCAGTATATATTCTTTTTCCGATACGCAGTATTTT. This rearrangement joins TRBV27 to TRBJ2-3; D gene ambiguous. V was shortened by 5 bases and J by 6 bases, with 15 bases between the two germline ends. The length of the CDR3 is 14 residues. The germline gives CDR1 MNHEY, CDR2 SMNVEV (reference sequence).

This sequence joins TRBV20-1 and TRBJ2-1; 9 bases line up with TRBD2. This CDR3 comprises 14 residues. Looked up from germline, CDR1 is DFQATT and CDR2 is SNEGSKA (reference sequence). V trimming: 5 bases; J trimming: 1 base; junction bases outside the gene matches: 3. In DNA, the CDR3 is TGCAGTGCTCCGCTAGCGGGATCCTACAATGAGCAGTTCTTC. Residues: CSAPLAGSYNEQFF.

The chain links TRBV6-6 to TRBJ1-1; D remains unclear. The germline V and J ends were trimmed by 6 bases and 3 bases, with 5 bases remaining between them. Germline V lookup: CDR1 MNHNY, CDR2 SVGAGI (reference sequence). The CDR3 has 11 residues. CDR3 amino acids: CASSAYTEAFF. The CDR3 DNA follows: TGTGCCAGCAGCGCGTACACTGAAGCTTTCTTT.

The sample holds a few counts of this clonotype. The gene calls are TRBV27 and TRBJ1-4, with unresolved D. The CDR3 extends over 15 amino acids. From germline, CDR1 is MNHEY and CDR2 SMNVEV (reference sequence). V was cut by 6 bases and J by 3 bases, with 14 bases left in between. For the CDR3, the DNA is TGTGCCAGCAGGGCCTTTTGGGGATCTAATGAAAAACTGTTTTTT. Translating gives CASRAFWGSNEKLFF.

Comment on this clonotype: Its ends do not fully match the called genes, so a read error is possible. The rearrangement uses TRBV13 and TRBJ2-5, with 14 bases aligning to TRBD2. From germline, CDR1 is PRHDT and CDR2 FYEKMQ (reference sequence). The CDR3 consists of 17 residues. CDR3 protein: CASSLGLAGGQGGTQYF. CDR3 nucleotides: TGTGCCAGCAGCCTAGGACTAGCGGGAGGACAGGGAGGGACCCAGTACTTC. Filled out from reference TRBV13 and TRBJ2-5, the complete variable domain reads AAGVIQSPRHLIKEKRETATLKCYPIPRHDTVYWYQQGPGQDPQFLISFYEKMQSDKGSIPDRFSAQQFSDYHSELNMSSLELGDSALYFCASSLGLAGGQGGTQYFGPGTRLLVL.

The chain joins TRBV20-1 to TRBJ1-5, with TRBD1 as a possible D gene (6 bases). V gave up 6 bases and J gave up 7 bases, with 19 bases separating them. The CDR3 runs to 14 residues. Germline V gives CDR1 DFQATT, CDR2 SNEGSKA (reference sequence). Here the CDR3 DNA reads TGCAGTGCGGTTCCCAGGGGAACCCGACAGCCCCAGCATTTT. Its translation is CSAVPRGTRQPQHF.